These 32 T cell receptor beta chains were all obtained from the same sample, sequenced in a study of cytomegalovirus exposure and HLA in healthy donors. Primers included in the PCR were 60 Vbeta and 13 Jbeta primers. The data were produced by immunoSEQ multiplex PCR, yet TCRdb's version contains in-frame clones alone and is incomplete. The sample holds 55,000 to 85,000 clones, around 64% seen once. The sample consisted of PBMCs. The receptor set was obtained from a woman between 45 and 65 years old in good health and CMV-seronegative.

The V call is TRBV29-1, the J call TRBJ2-2; unclear D gene. The germline V gene encodes CDR1 SQVTM and CDR2 ANQGSEA. V lost 6 bases to trimming and J lost 2 bases, with 13 bases between them. This CDR3 has 14 residues. The CDR3 region is CSVRSRSNTGELFF. In DNA, the CDR3 is TGCAGCGTCCGGTCTCGGTCTAACACCGGGGAGCTGTTTTTT.

A remark on this clone: An end of the junction does not agree with germline; a read error may underlie this. V is TRBV7-9 and J is TRBJ1-1; the D is unclear. From germline, CDR1 is SEHNR and CDR2 FQNEAQ (reference sequence). This CDR3 is 13 amino acids long. The CDR3 DNA reads TGTTCCAGCAGCTTAGCGGTGGAGGCTGAAGCTTTCTTT. This gives the protein CSSSLAVEAEAFF.

The chain couples TRBV10-1 to TRBJ2-5; 15 bases match TRBD2. The germline gives CDR1 WNHNN, CDR2 SYGVQD (reference sequence). The CDR3 totals 17 residues. V shed 5 bases, J shed 4 bases, and the junction held 8 bases outside the gene matches. CDR3 in DNA: TGCGCCAGCAGTCCTGGACTAGCGGGAGGGCGTGGAGAGACCCAGTACTTC. It translates to CASSPGLAGGRGETQYF.

V is TRBV9 and J is TRBJ2-1, with D tentatively TRBD2 (6 bases). The CDR3 totals 16 residues. Looked up from germline, CDR1 is SGDLS and CDR2 is YYNGEE. The V gene lost 3 bases and the J gene lost 0 bases, with 13 bases spanning the gap. DNA of the CDR3: TGTGCCAGCAGCGGGCGGGACGGTAGCTCCTACAATGAGCAGTTCTTC. The encoded protein is CASSGRDGSSYNEQFF.

The chain uses TRBV28 and TRBJ2-2, with 7 bases aligning to TRBD2. This CDR3 has 16 residues. V lost 6 bases to trimming and J lost 2 bases; unmatched junction nucleotides: 9. Germline-derived CDR1 and CDR2 are MDHEN and SYDVKM. In DNA form, the CDR3 reads TGTGCCAGCAGACCAGGACGGGGGGTAAACACCGGGGAGCTGTTTTTT. Translated, it gives CASRPGRGVNTGELFF.

This chain connects TRBV9 to TRBJ2-1, with 9 bases aligning to TRBD2. The CDR3 consists of 17 residues. With 0 bases clipped from V and 7 bases from J, the junction kept 11 bases outside the gene matches. Germline CDR1 and CDR2: SGDLS and YYNGEE. CDR3 coding DNA: TGTGCCAGCAGCGTAGGCGGTCGGGGGAGCGGGGGGAATGAGCAGTTCTTC. Translated: CASSVGGRGSGGNEQFF.

This chain uses TRBV25-1 with TRBJ1-1, with D perhaps TRBD1 (5 bases). V was pared by 6 bases and J by 2 bases, with 13 bases between. The germline V gene has CDR1 MGHDK and CDR2 SYGVNS. The CDR3 totals 14 residues. CDR3 sequence: CASRVPGGNTEAFF. The CDR3 DNA sequence: TGTGCCAGCAGAGTACCGGGGGGAAACACTGAAGCTTTCTTT.

This chain connects TRBV11-3 to TRBJ2-5; 7 bases line up with TRBD1. Per the germline V gene, CDR1 is SGHNT and CDR2 is YENEEA. The CDR3 runs 14 residues. Trimming took 7 bases from V and 0 from J; bases not matched to a gene: 5. DNA of the CDR3: TGTGCCAGCACCCTGGACAGGTACCAAGAGACCCAGTACTTC. Its protein is CASTLDRYQETQYF. Complete variable domain (other parts from reference TRBV11-3 and TRBJ2-5): EAGVVQSPRYKIIEKKQPVAFWCNPISGHNTLYWYLQNLGQGPELLIRYENEEAVDDSQLPKDRFSAERLKGVDSTLKIQPAELGDSAVYLCASTLDRYQETQYFGPGTRLLVL.

This chain uses TRBV7-2 with TRBJ1-2, with D hard to call. The germline gives CDR1 SGHTA, CDR2 FQGNSA. Trimming cost V 5 bases and J 4 bases, with 20 bases left between them. CDR3 length equals 16 residues. The CDR3 DNA sequence: TGTGCCAGCAGCAAGCGCCCAGACCAAAGGCCCTATGGCTACACCTTC. Residues: CASSKRPDQRPYGYTF.

This clone was detected only a few times. CDR3 amino acids: CASSLTPVTGEETQYF. In DNA form, the CDR3 reads TGTGCCAGCTCACTAACCCCCGTGACAGGGGAAGAGACCCAGTACTTC. The chain employs TRBV18 and TRBJ2-5; 8 nucleotides agree with TRBD1. CDR3 length: 16 residues. Trimming at V came to 4 bases and at J to 3 bases, leaving 10 bases not matched to a gene. Germline V gives CDR1 KGHSH, CDR2 LQKENI.

This clone was seen a few times. V usage is TRBV7-9 and J usage is TRBJ1-2, with TRBD1 as a possible D gene (6 bases). Trimming removed 5 bases from V and 3 bases from J, with 16 bases in between. This CDR3 has 15 amino acids. Germline lookup yields CDR1 SEHNR and CDR2 FQNEAQ (reference sequence). The CDR3 nucleotides are TGTGCCAGCAGCACGACCACAGGGAGCTACTATGGCTACACCTTC. The encoded protein is CASSTTTGSYYGYTF.

The rearrangement uses TRBV25-1 and TRBJ1-4, with D perhaps matching TRBD1 (5 bases). There are 14 residues in the CDR3. V lost 3 bases and J lost 5, with 10 bases in between. Per germline, CDR1 MGHDK and CDR2 SYGVNS. The CDR3 sequence is CASSDPRGNEKLFF. As DNA, the CDR3 is TGTGCCAGCAGTGACCCTAGGGGAAATGAAAAACTGTTTTTT.

This clone was detected a few times. The chain couples TRBV11-3 to TRBJ2-7; TRBD1 agrees at 7 bases. Trimming cost V 5 bases and J 1 base; bases outside gene matches: 2. Germline CDR1 reads SGHNT; CDR2 reads YENEEA. The CDR3 runs 13 residues. CDR3: CASSQDRSYEQYF. The CDR3 bases are TGTGCCAGCAGCCAGGACAGGTCCTACGAGCAGTACTTC.

This clone has only a few counts. Germline is not matched at one junction end, which may reflect a read error. The rearrangement links TRBV7-2 to TRBJ2-7; TRBD2 matches at 12 bases. The CDR3 has 16 amino acids. The germline V gene has CDR1 SGHTA and CDR2 FQGNSA. The CDR3 DNA reads TGTGCCAGCAGCCTAGCCCGACTAGCGGGGGCCTACGAGCAGTACTTC. This gives the protein CASSLARLAGAYEQYF.

In its sample, this clone was seen a few times. The chain links TRBV19 to TRBJ1-4, with D possibly matching TRBD1 (5 bases). CDR1 and CDR2 from the germline V gene are LNHDA and SQIVND (reference sequence). CDR3 length: 15 residues. The V end was cut by 6 bases, the J end by 0 bases, with 11 bases between. For the CDR3, the DNA is TGTGCCAGTAGCCCGGGGGTCGCAACTAATGAAAAACTGTTTTTT. It codes for CASSPGVATNEKLFF.

The gene calls are TRBV30 and TRBJ1-5; possibly TRBD1 for D (5 bases). Germline V gene data show CDR1 as GTSNPN and CDR2 as SVGIG (reference sequence). Deletions cut 0 bases from V and 7 bases from J, with 13 bases between. The CDR3 totals 14 residues. The CDR3 here is CAWSVGQGYQPQHF. CDR3 sequence (DNA): TGTGCCTGGAGTGTAGGTCAGGGCTACCAGCCCCAGCATTTT.

This chain connects TRBV7-8 to TRBJ1-1; D unresolved. V gave up 2 bases and J gave up 3 bases, with 7 bases separating them. The CDR3 is made up of 13 amino acids. The germline gives CDR1 SGHVS, CDR2 FQNEAQ. Here the CDR3 DNA reads TGTGCCAGCAGCTTACTGCCGGACACTGAAGCTTTCTTT. This codes for CASSLLPDTEAFF.

This clone was seen only a few times. The V call is TRBV9, the J call TRBJ2-3; D is undetermined. Trimming removed 0 bases at V and 4 bases at J, with 3 bases between. CDR3 length equals 12 residues. Germline V gene sequence: CDR1 SGDLS, CDR2 YYNGEE. The chain's CDR3 is CASSVGADTQYF. DNA of the CDR3: TGTGCCAGCAGCGTAGGAGCAGATACGCAGTATTTT. The full variable domain, its missing parts supplied by reference TRBV9 and TRBJ2-3, is DSGVTQTPKHLITATGQRVTLRCSPRSGDLSVYWYQQSLDQGLQFLIQYYNGEERAKGNILERFSAQQFPDLHSELNLSSLELGDSALYFCASSVGADTQYFGPGTRLTVL.

The chain recombines TRBV6-4 with TRBJ1-5; D unresolved. V was pared by 4 bases and J by 4 bases, with 8 bases between. The CDR3 covers 13 residues. The V gene's germline CDR1 is MRHNA and CDR2 SNTAGT. CDR3 nucleotide sequence: TGTGCCAGCAGTGCTCAGTCTAATCAGCCCCAGCATTTT. Translating gives CASSAQSNQPQHF.

The gene calls are TRBV7-6 and TRBJ1-5; tentatively, D is TRBD1 (6 bases). This CDR3 has 14 amino acids. Per the germline V gene, CDR1 is SGHVS and CDR2 is FNYEAQ. The V end was cut by 6 bases, the J end by 6 bases, with 15 bases between. CDR3 nucleotide sequence: TGTGCCAGCAGTCTACAGGGTTTGGGTCAGCCCCAGCATTTT. The encoded protein is CASSLQGLGQPQHF.

The chain is built from TRBV5-4 and TRBJ2-1; the D gene is possibly TRBD1 (6 bases). This CDR3 spans 16 amino acids. With 3 bases removed from V and 5 bases from J, the gap between germline ends came to 18 bases. Looked up from germline, CDR1 is SGHNT and CDR2 is YYREEE (reference sequence). CDR3 sequence (DNA): TGTGCCAGCAGCTCTGGGGGCATCCTAGCTAACAATGAGCAGTTCTTC. Translated: CASSSGGILANNEQFF.

V is TRBV6-1 and J is TRBJ2-5; D is perhaps TRBD2 (5 bases). The J call is doubtful: the DNA matches TRBJ2-7 better. Germline V gene data show CDR1 as MNHNS and CDR2 as SASEGT. The CDR3 length is 14 residues. The CDR3 here is CASSEASSSYEQYF. The DNA for the CDR3 is TGTGCCAGCAGTGAGGCGTCTAGCAGCTACGAGCAGTACTTC.

This clone was counted between two and nine times. The genes are TRBV19 and TRBJ1-2; D remains unclear. Germline V gene lookup returns CDR1 LNHDA and CDR2 SQIVND (reference sequence). This CDR3 spans 13 amino acids. The V and J ends lost 1 base and 8 bases respectively, with 11 bases between them. This chain's CDR3 is CASSIGFGFGYTF. In DNA form, the CDR3 reads TGTGCCAGTAGTATAGGGTTCGGGTTCGGCTACACCTTC.

This clone was picked up a small number of times. This chain joins TRBV28 and TRBJ2-7; tentatively, D is TRBD1 (6 bases). There are 15 residues in the CDR3. Deletions cut 6 bases from V and 3 bases from J, with 18 bases between. Germline V gene lookup returns CDR1 MDHEN and CDR2 SYDVKM. This CDR3 reads CASSPGRGFHYEQYF. CDR3 DNA sequence: TGTGCCAGCAGCCCTGGAAGGGGGTTCCACTACGAGCAGTACTTC.

CDR3 nucleotide sequence: TGTGCCAGCACCAGATATGGGGGACGGGACAGGCTGAACACTGAAGCTTTCTTT. Translated: CASTRYGGRDRLNTEAFF. The V gene is TRBV13, the J gene TRBJ1-1; 8 bases are shared with TRBD1. This CDR3 has 18 amino acids. J gave up 0 bases and V 7 bases, and 16 bases lay outside the gene matches. Germline V gene lookup returns CDR1 PRHDT and CDR2 FYEKMQ (reference sequence).

This clone has only a few counts. V and J are TRBV5-1 and TRBJ2-7; TRBD2 agrees at 9 bases. V lost 4 bases and J lost 7; bases outside the gene matches: 15. The CDR3 runs 16 residues. CDR1 SGHRS and CDR2 YFSETQ come from the germline V gene. CDR3 in amino acids: CASSRTGTSIEGEQYF. CDR3 nucleotide sequence: TGCGCCAGCAGCCGGACCGGGACTAGCATAGAGGGGGAGCAGTACTTC.

This rearrangement joins TRBV28 to TRBJ2-3, with a tentative D call TRBD2 (5 bases). The germline gives CDR1 MDHEN, CDR2 SYDVKM. V lost 7 bases to trimming and J lost 1 base, with 18 bases between them. CDR3 size: 16 residues. For the CDR3, the DNA is TGTGCCAGCACCCAATATAATGGACTGGGCACAGATACGCAGTATTTT. It yields the protein CASTQYNGLGTDTQYF.

This clone came up once. The rearrangement links TRBV4-3 to TRBJ2-3; tentatively, D is TRBD2 (6 bases). V lost 0 bases, J lost 3 bases, and 10 bases lay in between. Germline-derived CDR1 and CDR2 are LGHNA and YSLEER. The CDR3 runs to 15 residues. CDR3 amino acids: CASSQDNSGTDTQYF. In DNA form, the CDR3 reads TGCGCCAGCAGCCAAGACAATAGCGGAACAGATACGCAGTATTTT.

This clone has more than one count but fewer than ten. Other DNA sequences in this specimen translate into the identical CDR3. The V call is TRBV29-1, the J call TRBJ2-7; 10 bases match TRBD2. Germline V gene lookup returns CDR1 SQVTM and CDR2 ANQGSEA. The CDR3 consists of 13 residues. Trimming removed 4 bases from V and 2 bases from J; junction bases left unmatched: 2. The CDR3 DNA sequence: TGCAGCGTTGGGACTAGCGGAACCTACGAGCAGTACTTC. Protein product: CSVGTSGTYEQYF.

The chain combines TRBV2 with TRBJ1-4, with 11 bases aligning to TRBD1. V was clipped by 6 bases and J by 10 bases; unmatched bases: 4. In germline, CDR1 is SNHLY, CDR2 FYNNEI. The CDR3 has 13 amino acids. CDR3 sequence reads: CASRGTGGGKLFF. CDR3 DNA: TGTGCCAGCAGGGGGACAGGGGGTGGAAAACTGTTTTTT.

This clone has a handful of counts. The chain combines TRBV2 with TRBJ1-5; D unresolved. The length of the CDR3 is 14 residues. V lost 6 bases, J lost 7 bases, and 16 bases lay in between. In germline, CDR1 is SNHLY, CDR2 FYNNEI. CDR3 protein: CASSEGSLRQPQHF. The DNA of the CDR3 is TGTGCCAGCAGCGAGGGCAGCCTGCGGCAGCCCCAGCATTTT.

V usage is TRBV4-3 and J usage is TRBJ2-3, with 9 bases that match TRBD2. V shed 4 bases and J 4 bases; nucleotides not matched to a gene: 12. Germline CDR1 reads LGHNA; CDR2 reads YSLEER. This CDR3 is 17 amino acids long. Here the CDR3 reads CASSPMGAGGPADTQYF. In nucleotides, the CDR3 is TGCGCCAGCAGCCCGATGGGGGCGGGAGGGCCCGCAGATACGCAGTATTTT.